A selection of T cell receptor beta chains follows, all from one sample in a study of T cell responses to AZD1222 COVID-19 vaccine. The repertoire was sequenced with immunoSEQ multiplex PCR; TCRdb's copy has only in-frame clones and lacks some. The top ten clones hold about 4.9% of a sample with some 110,000 clones, roughly 90% of them seen once. The sequenced sample was peripheral blood, obtained on day 0 of AZD1222 vaccination. These receptors originate from an adult in good health. Both conserved end residues are part of each CDR3. A D gene is named only where the DNA matches it firmly. Rows give clone size only sometimes, using once, few, many, or a class for an expanded clone.

DNA,CDR3,size,D,J,V
TGTGCCATCAGCGGGATTTACAATGAGCAGTTCTTC,CAISGIYNEQFF,.,.,TRBJ2-1,TRBV10-3
TGTGCCAGCAGTAACAGGGGGAACACTGAAGCTTTCTTT,CASSNRGNTEAFF,few,TRBD1,TRBJ1-1,TRBV12-3/TRBV12-4
TGTGCCAGCAGTTCCACGGGAGGAGCGGGAGGGAGGGAGCTGTTTTTT,CASSSTGGAGGRELFF,.,TRBD2,TRBJ2-2,TRBV6-5
TGCGCCAGCAGCTCCACAGGGGGCGAGCAGTACTTC,CASSSTGGEQYF,.,TRBD1,TRBJ2-7,TRBV5-1
TGTGCCAGTAGTATTAGGGGGAAGAACACTGAAGCTTTCTTT,CASSIRGKNTEAFF,.,.,TRBJ1-1,TRBV19
TGTGCCAGCAGCTTGGGACTAGCGGGCCTTAGGAACACCGGGGAGCTGTTTTTT,CASSLGLAGLRNTGELFF,.,TRBD2,TRBJ2-2,TRBV5-6
TGCGCCAGCAGCCTGAGTTACGGGTCGAACACCGGGGAGCTGTTTTTT,CASSLSYGSNTGELFF,once,.,TRBJ2-2,TRBV4-1
TGTGCCAGCCGGCGGGAGGGCACCGGGGAGCTGTTTTTT,CASRREGTGELFF,.,TRBD2,TRBJ2-2,TRBV2
TGTGCCACCAGTGACTCAGGGTGGGGCGAGCAGTACTTC,CATSDSGWGEQYF,.,.,TRBJ2-7,TRBV24-1
TGCAGTGCTAGAGATTTAAGGATTTTT,CSARDLRIF,.,.,TRBJ2-3,TRBV20-1
TGTGCCAGCAGCTCCGGCAGCTCCTATAATTCACCCCTCCACTTT,CASSSGSSYNSPLHF,.,.,TRBJ1-6,TRBV28
TGTGCCAGCAGCTTTGACGGGGTCGGTGGCTACACCTTC,CASSFDGVGGYTF,.,.,TRBJ1-2,TRBV7-3
TGTGCCTGGAGTAAACCCCGAGCCCAGGTTGGTGGGAACACTGAAGCTTTCTTT,CAWSKPRAQVGGNTEAFF,.,.,TRBJ1-1,TRBV30
TGTGCCACCAGTGATCCCCGCGGGACGGGCGGTGAGCAGTTCTTC,CATSDPRGTGGEQFF,.,.,TRBJ2-1,TRBV24-1
TGTGCCAGTAGTATATTGACTAGCGGGAGTTTCAATGAGCAGTTCTTC,CASSILTSGSFNEQFF,.,TRBD2,TRBJ2-1,TRBV19
TGTGCCAGCCCCGACAGGGACTATGGCTACACCTTC,CASPDRDYGYTF,.,TRBD1,TRBJ1-2,TRBV5-4
TGCAGCGTTGAAGCCCAGCGGGCTGAAGGCTACACCTTC,CSVEAQRAEGYTF,.,.,TRBJ1-2,TRBV29-1
TGTGCCAGCTCACCGTCCAGCTTAAACACTGAAGCTTTCTTT,CASSPSSLNTEAFF,.,.,TRBJ1-1,TRBV18
TGTGCCAGCAGCTTCCTCGGAACCGGGGAGCTGTTTTTT,CASSFLGTGELFF,.,.,TRBJ2-2,TRBV7-3
TGTGCCAGCAGCGCCTCCTACGAGCAGTACTTC,CASSASYEQYF,.,.,TRBJ2-7,TRBV3-1/TRBV3-2
TGTGCCAGCAGTGAACGGGCAGGTTATGGCTACACCTTC,CASSERAGYGYTF,.,.,TRBJ1-2,TRBV2
TGTGCCAGCAGCTTTATCCAGGGAAACACCATATATTTT,CASSFIQGNTIYF,.,.,TRBJ1-3,TRBV5-4
TGTGCCAGCAGCTTGGGAGCAGGGAGCTTCTACGAGCAGTACTTC,CASSLGAGSFYEQYF,.,.,TRBJ2-7,TRBV5-4
TGTGCCAGCAGCCAGGAAGACAGGGAGAATCAGCCCCAGCATTTT,CASSQEDRENQPQHF,.,TRBD1,TRBJ1-5,TRBV4-2
TGTGCCAGCAGCGGTTTGGGGGGTCTGAACACTGAAGCTTTCTTT,CASSGLGGLNTEAFF,.,.,TRBJ1-1,TRBV7-9
TGTGCCAGCAGTTCCCCCCGGGCTAACTATGGCTACACCTTC,CASSSPRANYGYTF,.,.,TRBJ1-2,TRBV6-5
TGTGCCAGCAGTGCGGACAGGATGAACACCGGGGAGCTGTTTTTT,CASSADRMNTGELFF,.,TRBD1,TRBJ2-2,TRBV28
TGTGCCAGCCGAGTAGGGGATCAGCCCCAGCATTTT,CASRVGDQPQHF,once,.,TRBJ1-5,TRBV12-3/TRBV12-4
TGTGCCAGCAACCCGGGAGTTCCTGGGGCCAACGTCCTGACTTTC,CASNPGVPGANVLTF,.,.,TRBJ2-6,TRBV28
TGTGCCAGCAGCACAGAACAGGGGGGCACTGAAGCTTTCTTT,CASSTEQGGTEAFF,.,TRBD1,TRBJ1-1,TRBV9
TGCGCCAGCAGCCAAGATCGGCTAGCGGCATTTAGCACAGATACGCAGTATTTT,CASSQDRLAAFSTDTQYF,.,TRBD2,TRBJ2-3,TRBV4-3
TGCGCCAGCAGCTTGAGTGACTGGAACACCGGGGAGCTGTTTTTT,CASSLSDWNTGELFF,.,.,TRBJ2-2,TRBV5-1
TGTGCCAGCAGTCCCGACCCGGACAGGGGGCAAGGGCAGCCCCAGCATTTT,CASSPDPDRGQGQPQHF,.,TRBD1,TRBJ1-5,TRBV6-6
TGCGCCAGCAGCTTGGCGGCAATATCTGCCTATTCACCCCTCCACTTT,CASSLAAISAYSPLHF,.,.,TRBJ1-6,TRBV5-1
TGTGCCATCAGTGACGGGCCCCCCCCGGGTACTGAAGCTTTCTTT,CAISDGPPPGTEAFF,few,.,TRBJ1-1,TRBV10-3
TGCGCCAGCAGCTTGGCCGGAGGGTTCGGTGGCTATGGCTACACCTTC,CASSLAGGFGGYGYTF,few,.,TRBJ1-2,TRBV5-1
TGTGCCAGCAGCCAGGGCCCTAGCGGGATACCAAATGAGCAGTTCTTC,CASSQGPSGIPNEQFF,few,TRBD2,TRBJ2-1,TRBV4-2
TGTGCCAGCGCCCTGGGGAGGACGTTGACCTACACCGGGGAGCTGTTTTTT,CASALGRTLTYTGELFF,once,.,TRBJ2-2,TRBV7-2
TGTGCCAGTAGTGAACAACAGACATACACTGAAGCTTTCTTT,CASSEQQTYTEAFF,.,.,TRBJ1-1,TRBV19
TGTGCCAGTACGACGGGACTAGCGGGAATCAGGAATGAGCAGTTCTTC,CASTTGLAGIRNEQFF,.,TRBD2,TRBJ2-1,TRBV19
TGCGCCAGCAGCTTGGGAGGGAGCTCTGGAAACACCATATATTTT,CASSLGGSSGNTIYF,.,.,TRBJ1-3,TRBV5-1
TGTGCCAGCAGTTCCCCGGGCGTCGCTGGCTACACCTTC,CASSSPGVAGYTF,.,.,TRBJ1-2,TRBV12-3/TRBV12-4
TGTGCCAGCATCGAAGGCCTACAGTCCACAGATACGCAGTATTTT,CASIEGLQSTDTQYF,.,.,TRBJ2-3,TRBV2
TGTGCCAGCAGTCCTCCCCTCGGGACTAGCGTAAGGAGTGAGCAGTTCTTC,CASSPPLGTSVRSEQFF,.,TRBD2,TRBJ2-1,TRBV9
TGTGCCAGCAGTGACACCCTATCAGGGGGCGACGAGCAGTTCTTC,CASSDTLSGGDEQFF,.,TRBD1,TRBJ2-1,TRBV6-4
TGTGCCAGCAGTTCCATAGCGGGAGCGGACAATGAGCAGTTCTTC,CASSSIAGADNEQFF,.,TRBD2,TRBJ2-1,TRBV5-4
TGTGCCAGCAGTTACTCGATATTGGGGCAGCGCAATCAGCCCCAGCATTTT,CASSYSILGQRNQPQHF,.,.,TRBJ1-5,TRBV6-2/TRBV6-3
TGTGCCATCAGTGCCCCTAGGGAGGGCCCTAACCATGAGCAGTTCTTC,CAISAPREGPNHEQFF,.,TRBD2,TRBJ2-1,TRBV10-3
TGTGCCTGGAGTGTAAGGGTACGAGAGGGCTACACCTTC,CAWSVRVREGYTF,once,.,TRBJ1-2,TRBV30
TGTGCCAGCAGCTCAGCACTAGGCGGGGAGCTGTTTTTT,CASSSALGGELFF,.,.,TRBJ2-2,TRBV7-3
TGTGCCAGCAGTTTACAGGGTATACCGTCCTCCTACGAGCAGTACTTC,CASSLQGIPSSYEQYF,once,.,TRBJ2-7,TRBV28
TGCGCCAGCAGCCAGTTTCTAGCGGGAGCAGCCTACAATGAGCAGTTCTTC,CASSQFLAGAAYNEQFF,few,TRBD2,TRBJ2-1,TRBV4-3
TGCGCCAGCAGCTTAGGAGCGTTGGGGAGCACAGATACGCAGTATTTT,CASSLGALGSTDTQYF,.,.,TRBJ2-3,TRBV5-1
TGTGCCAGCTCCCCGTGGGGAACTAATGAAAAACTGTTTTTT,CASSPWGTNEKLFF,.,.,TRBJ1-4,TRBV18
TGTGCCAGCAGTGAACTAGGGGTCCCCTACAATGAGCAGTTCTTC,CASSELGVPYNEQFF,.,.,TRBJ2-1,TRBV6-1
TGTGCCAGTAGTTCACCGGGACAGGGGTTTGAAGCTTTCTTT,CASSSPGQGFEAFF,once,TRBD1,TRBJ1-1,TRBV19
TGTGCCATCAGTTCAGGGGAAGGGGCCAACGTCCTGACTTTC,CAISSGEGANVLTF,.,.,TRBJ2-6,TRBV10-3
TGTGCCAGCAGCTTAGGACAGGGTCGTATCGATGAGCAGTTCTTC,CASSLGQGRIDEQFF,.,TRBD1,TRBJ2-1,TRBV7-3
TGTGCCAGTAGTATAAAAGGGGGTCAGCCCCAGCATTTT,CASSIKGGQPQHF,.,.,TRBJ1-5,TRBV19
TGTGCCAGCAGTTTACGGGCGGGCCGAAAAGCCCAGCATTTT,CASSLRAGRKAQHF,.,.,TRBJ1-5,TRBV28